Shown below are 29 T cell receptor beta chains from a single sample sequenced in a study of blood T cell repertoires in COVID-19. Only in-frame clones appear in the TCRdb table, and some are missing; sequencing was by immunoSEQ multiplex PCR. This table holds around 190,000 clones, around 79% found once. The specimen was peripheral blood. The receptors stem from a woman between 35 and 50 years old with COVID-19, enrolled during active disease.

As DNA, the CDR3 is TGTGCCAGCAGCTTGGGGGGACAGGCCTATAATTCACCCCTCCACTTT. It translates to CASSLGGQAYNSPLHF. The rearrangement joins TRBV5-6 to TRBJ1-6, with TRBD1 identical over 8 bases. This CDR3 is 16 amino acids long. From germline, CDR1 is SGHDT and CDR2 YYEEEE. The V segment lost 0 bases and the J segment 2 bases; nucleotides outside the gene matches: 1.

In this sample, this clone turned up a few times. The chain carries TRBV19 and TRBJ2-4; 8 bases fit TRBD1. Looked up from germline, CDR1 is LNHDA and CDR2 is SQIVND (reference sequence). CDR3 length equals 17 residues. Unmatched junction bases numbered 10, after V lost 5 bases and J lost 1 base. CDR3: CASSPVPGGFAKNIQYF. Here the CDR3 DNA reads TGTGCCAGTAGTCCCGTACCAGGGGGCTTTGCCAAAAACATTCAGTACTTC.

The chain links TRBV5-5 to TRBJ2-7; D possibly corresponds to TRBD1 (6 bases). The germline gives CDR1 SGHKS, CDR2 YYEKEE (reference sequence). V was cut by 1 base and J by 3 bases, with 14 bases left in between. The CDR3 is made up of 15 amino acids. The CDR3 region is CASSLHWTVSYEQYF. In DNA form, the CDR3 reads TGTGCCAGCAGCTTGCACTGGACAGTGAGCTACGAGCAGTACTTC.

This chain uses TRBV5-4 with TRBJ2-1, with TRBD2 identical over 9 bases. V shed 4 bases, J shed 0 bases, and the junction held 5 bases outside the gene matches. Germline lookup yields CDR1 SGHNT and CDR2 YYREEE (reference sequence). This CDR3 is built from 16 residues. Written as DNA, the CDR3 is TGTGCCAGCAGCCGAGCGGGGGGAAGCTCCTACAATGAGCAGTTCTTC. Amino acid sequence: CASSRAGGSSYNEQFF.

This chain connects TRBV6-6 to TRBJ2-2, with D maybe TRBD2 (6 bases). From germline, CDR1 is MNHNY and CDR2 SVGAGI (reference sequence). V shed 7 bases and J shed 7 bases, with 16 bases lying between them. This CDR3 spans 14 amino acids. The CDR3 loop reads CASTSTLGGGELFF. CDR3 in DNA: TGTGCCAGCACCTCTACTCTCGGGGGCGGGGAGCTGTTTTTT.

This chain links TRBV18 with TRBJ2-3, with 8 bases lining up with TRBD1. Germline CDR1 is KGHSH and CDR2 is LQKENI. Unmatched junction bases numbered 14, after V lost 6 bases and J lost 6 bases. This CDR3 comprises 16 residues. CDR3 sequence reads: CASSPKGAGGDDTQYF. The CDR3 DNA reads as TGTGCCAGCTCCCCAAAGGGGGCAGGGGGCGACGATACGCAGTATTTT.

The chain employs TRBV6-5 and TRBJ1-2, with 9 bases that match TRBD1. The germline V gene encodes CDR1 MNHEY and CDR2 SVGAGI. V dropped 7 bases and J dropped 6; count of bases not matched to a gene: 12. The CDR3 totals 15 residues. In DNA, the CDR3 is TGTGCCAGCAATCAAGGACAGGGGTTAAGTAATGGCTACACCTTC. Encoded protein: CASNQGQGLSNGYTF.

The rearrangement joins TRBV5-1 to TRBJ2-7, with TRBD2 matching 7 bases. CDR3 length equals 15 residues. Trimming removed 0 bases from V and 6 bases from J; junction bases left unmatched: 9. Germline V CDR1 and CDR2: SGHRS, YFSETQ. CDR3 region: CASSLGQGGAGEQYF. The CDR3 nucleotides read TGCGCCAGCAGCTTGGGGCAGGGAGGGGCAGGCGAGCAGTACTTC.

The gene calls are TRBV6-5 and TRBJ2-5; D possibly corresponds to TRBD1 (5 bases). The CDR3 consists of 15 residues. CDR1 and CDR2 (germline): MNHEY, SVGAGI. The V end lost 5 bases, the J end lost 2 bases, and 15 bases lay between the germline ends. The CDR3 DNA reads TGTGCCAGCAGTCAGACGACAGTGATACAAGAGACCCAGTACTTC. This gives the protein CASSQTTVIQETQYF.

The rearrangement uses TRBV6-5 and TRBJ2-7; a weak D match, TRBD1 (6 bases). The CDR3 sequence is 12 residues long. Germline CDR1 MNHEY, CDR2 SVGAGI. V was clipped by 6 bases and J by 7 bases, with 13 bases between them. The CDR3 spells CASRHRDREQYF. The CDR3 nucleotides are TGTGCCAGCAGACACAGGGACCGGGAGCAGTACTTC.

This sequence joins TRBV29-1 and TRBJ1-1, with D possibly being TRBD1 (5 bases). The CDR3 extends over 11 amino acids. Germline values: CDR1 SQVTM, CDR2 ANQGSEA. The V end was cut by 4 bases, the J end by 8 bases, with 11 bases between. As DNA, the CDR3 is TGCAGCGTTGGGGTTAGGGGAGAAGCTTTCTTT. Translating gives CSVGVRGEAFF.

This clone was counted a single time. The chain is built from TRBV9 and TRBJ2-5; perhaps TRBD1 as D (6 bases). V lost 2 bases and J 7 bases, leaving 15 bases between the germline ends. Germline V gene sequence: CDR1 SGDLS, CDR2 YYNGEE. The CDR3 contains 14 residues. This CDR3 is CASSVKTDSGTQYF. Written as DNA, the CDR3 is TGTGCCAGCAGCGTGAAGACGGACAGCGGGACCCAGTACTTC.

The CDR3 reads CASSQEGPSGGRDTQYF. The CDR3 DNA reads TGTGCCAGCAGCCAAGAGGGCCCTAGCGGGGGGAGGGATACGCAGTATTTT. The genes are TRBV4-2 and TRBJ2-3; 11 bases are a match to TRBD2. CDR1 is LGHNA and CDR2 is YNFKEQ in the germline V gene. This CDR3 has 17 residues. V lost 0 bases and J lost 6; bases outside the gene matches: 8.

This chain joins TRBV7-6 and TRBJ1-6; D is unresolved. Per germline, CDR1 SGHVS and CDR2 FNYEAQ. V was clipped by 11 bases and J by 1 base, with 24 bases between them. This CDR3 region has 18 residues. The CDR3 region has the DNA TGTGCCTACAGCTTAAGACATCCACCCCGATCCTATAATTCACCCCTCCACTTT. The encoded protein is CAYSLRHPPRSYNSPLHF.

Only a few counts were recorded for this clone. The CDR3 nucleotides are TGTGCCAGCAGCTTAGACGGGGGTTTCGGAAATACGCAGTATTTT. Protein product: CASSLDGGFGNTQYF. The chain has TRBV11-2 and TRBJ2-3; the D gene is possibly TRBD2 (6 bases). Germline V gene lookup returns CDR1 SGHAT and CDR2 FQNNGV. The CDR3 extends over 15 amino acids. Trimming pared 0 bases from V and 7 bases from J, leaving 14 bases between.

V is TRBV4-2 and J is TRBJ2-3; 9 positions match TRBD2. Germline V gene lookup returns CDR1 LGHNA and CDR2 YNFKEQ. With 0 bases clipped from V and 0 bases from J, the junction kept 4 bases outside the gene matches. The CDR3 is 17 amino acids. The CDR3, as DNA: TGTGCCAGCAGCCAAGACGCTAGCGGGGAAAGCACAGATACGCAGTATTTT. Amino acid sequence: CASSQDASGESTDTQYF.

CDR3 sequence reads: CASSRHEVDEKLFF. DNA of the CDR3: TGTGCCAGCAGCCGACACGAGGTCGACGAAAAACTGTTTTTT. V gene TRBV6-6 combines with J gene TRBJ1-4; D not resolved. Germline CDR1 MNHNY, CDR2 SVGAGI (reference sequence). The CDR3 totals 14 residues. Trimming took off 6 bases at V and 8 bases at J, with 16 bases between the two ends.

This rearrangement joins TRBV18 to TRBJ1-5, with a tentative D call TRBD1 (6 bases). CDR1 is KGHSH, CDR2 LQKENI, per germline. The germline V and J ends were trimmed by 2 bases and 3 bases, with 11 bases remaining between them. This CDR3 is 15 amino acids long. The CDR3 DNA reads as TGTGCCAGCTCACCAGCGTCAGGGGCCAATCAGCCCCAGCATTTT. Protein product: CASSPASGANQPQHF.

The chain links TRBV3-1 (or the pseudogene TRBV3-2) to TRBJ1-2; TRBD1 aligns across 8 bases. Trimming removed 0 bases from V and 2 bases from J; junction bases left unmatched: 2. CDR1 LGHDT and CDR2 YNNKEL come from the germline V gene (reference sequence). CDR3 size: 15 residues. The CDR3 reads CASSQDGTGNYGYTF. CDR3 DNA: TGTGCCAGCAGCCAAGATGGGACAGGCAACTATGGCTACACCTTC.

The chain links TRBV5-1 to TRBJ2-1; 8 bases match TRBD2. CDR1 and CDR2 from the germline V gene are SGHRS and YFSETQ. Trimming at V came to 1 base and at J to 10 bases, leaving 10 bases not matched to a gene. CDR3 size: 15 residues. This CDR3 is CASSLTGAGVDEQFF. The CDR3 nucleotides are TGCGCCAGCAGCTTGACGGGAGCGGGAGTAGACGAGCAGTTCTTC. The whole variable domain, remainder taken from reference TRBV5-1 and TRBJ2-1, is KAGVTQTPRYLIKTRGQQVTLSCSPISGHRSVSWYQQTPGQGLQFLFEYFSETQRNKGNFPGRFSGRQFSNSRSEMNVSTLELGDSALYLCASSLTGAGVDEQFFGPGTRLTVL.

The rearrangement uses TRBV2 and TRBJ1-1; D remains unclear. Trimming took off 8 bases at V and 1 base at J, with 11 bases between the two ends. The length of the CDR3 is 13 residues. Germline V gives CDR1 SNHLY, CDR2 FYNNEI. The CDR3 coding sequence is TGTGCCAGCGTACGATCTAGGAACACTGAAGCTTTCTTT. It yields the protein CASVRSRNTEAFF.

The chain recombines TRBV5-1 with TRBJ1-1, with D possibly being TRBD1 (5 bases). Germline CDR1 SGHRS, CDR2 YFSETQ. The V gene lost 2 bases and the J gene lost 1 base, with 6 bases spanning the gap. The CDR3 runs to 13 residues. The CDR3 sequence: CASSFDRNTEAFF. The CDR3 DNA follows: TGCGCCAGCAGCTTCGACAGGAACACTGAAGCTTTCTTT.

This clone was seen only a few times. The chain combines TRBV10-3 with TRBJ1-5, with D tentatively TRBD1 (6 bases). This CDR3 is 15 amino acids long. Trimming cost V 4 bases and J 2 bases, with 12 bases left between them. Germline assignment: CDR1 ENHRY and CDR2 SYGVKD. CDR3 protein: CAISATGRGNQPQHF. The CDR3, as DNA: TGTGCCATCAGTGCAACAGGGAGAGGCAATCAGCCCCAGCATTTT.

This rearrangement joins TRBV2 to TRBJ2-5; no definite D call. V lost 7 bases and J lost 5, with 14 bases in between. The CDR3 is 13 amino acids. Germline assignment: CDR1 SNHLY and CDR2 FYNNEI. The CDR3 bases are TGTGCCAGCAATACCCGCCTCGAGGAGACCCAGTACTTC. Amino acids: CASNTRLEETQYF.

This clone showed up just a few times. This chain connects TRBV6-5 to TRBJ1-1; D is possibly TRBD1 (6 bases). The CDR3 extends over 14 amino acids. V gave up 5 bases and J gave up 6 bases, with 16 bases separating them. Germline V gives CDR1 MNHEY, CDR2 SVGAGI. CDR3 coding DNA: TGTGCCAGCAGTACCCCGACAGGATTCGCTGAAGCTTTCTTT. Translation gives CASSTPTGFAEAFF.

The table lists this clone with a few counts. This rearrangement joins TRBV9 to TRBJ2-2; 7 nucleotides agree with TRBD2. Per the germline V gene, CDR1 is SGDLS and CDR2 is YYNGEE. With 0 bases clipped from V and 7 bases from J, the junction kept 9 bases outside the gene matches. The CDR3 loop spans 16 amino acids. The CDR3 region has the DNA TGTGCCAGCAGCGTAGTTCCTAGCGGAGGTGGCGGGGAGCTGTTTTTT. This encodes CASSVVPSGGGGELFF.

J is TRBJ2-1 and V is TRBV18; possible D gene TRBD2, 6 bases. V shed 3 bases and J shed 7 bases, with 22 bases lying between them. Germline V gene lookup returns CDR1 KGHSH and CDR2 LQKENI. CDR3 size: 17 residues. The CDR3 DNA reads TGTGCCAGCTCACCGCGGGACGGAGGAGCTGAAAGGAATGAGCAGTTCTTC. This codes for CASSPRDGGAERNEQFF.

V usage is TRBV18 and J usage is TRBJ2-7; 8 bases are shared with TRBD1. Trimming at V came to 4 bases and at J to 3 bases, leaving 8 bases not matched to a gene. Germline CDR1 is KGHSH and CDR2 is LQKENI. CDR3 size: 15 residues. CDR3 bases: TGTGCCAGCTCACACGACAGGGGAACTCTCTACGAGCAGTACTTC. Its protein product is CASSHDRGTLYEQYF.

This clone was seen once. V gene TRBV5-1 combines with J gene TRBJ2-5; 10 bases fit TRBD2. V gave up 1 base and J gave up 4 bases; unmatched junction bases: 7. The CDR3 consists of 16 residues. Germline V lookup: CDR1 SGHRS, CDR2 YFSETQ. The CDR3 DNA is TGCGCCAGCAGCTTGTTAGCGGGAGGTGGGGCAGAGACCCAGTACTTC. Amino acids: CASSLLAGGGAETQYF.